This T cell receptor beta chain was recorded in a study of T cell responses to AZD1222 COVID-19 vaccine. Details on this clone: Antigen: not known.

Clones were read by immunoSEQ multiplex PCR, and TCRdb kept only the in-frame ones, dropping some. This sample yields about 150,000 clones, of which 85% to 95% are seen a single time; approximately 4.4% belongs to the top ten. Overall study findings and caveats: Most donors were white British and more were female, and clonal diversity was possibly underestimated. Close to half of spike-specific TCRs reportedly recognize unmutated variant regions.

The clonotype comes from an adult in good health. Source: peripheral blood, taken on day 0 of AZD1222 vaccination.

The CDR3 sequence: CASSSRLAGSTDTQYF. The CDR3 nucleotides read TGTGCCAGCAGCTCCCGACTAGCGGGGTCCACAGATACGCAGTATTTT. The rearrangement joins TRBV11-1 to TRBJ2-3, with TRBD2 identical over 11 bases. V dropped 4 bases and J dropped 2; count of bases not matched to a gene: 5. The germline V gene has CDR1 SGHAT and CDR2 FQDESV (reference sequence). The CDR3 runs 16 residues.